This T cell receptor (beta chain) was retrieved from a study of tissue T cells after allogeneic stem cell transplantation. The time point: mouse harvest day 14 after allogeneic transplant. Mouse grafts combined 10^7 T-cell-depleted bone marrow cells with 10^6 splenic CD5+ T cells. This mouse GVHD model was MHC-mismatched B6 to BALB/c, profiled day 7 or 14. Study-level points and caveats: Alloreactivity or antigen specificity of tissue TCRs was not determined; some clones might be host cells. Anatomically similar tissues had similar TCR repertoires within each patient.

Method: immunoSEQ multiplex PCR; TCRdb's copy keeps in-frame clones and lacks some. The profile shows 1,500 to 2,000 clones, about 52% of them singletons. Per germline, CDR1 NNHNN and CDR2 SYGAGS (reference sequence). Trimming left V 3 bases short and J 3 bases short, with 9 bases between. The CDR3 is 14 residues long. This clone is large within its sample. Antigen: not known. Germline and genes here are mouse. The CDR3 goes on 1 residue after the read ends, and that part is filled in from the germline J gene. Sequences were obtained from gut tissue. V usage is TRBV13-2 and J usage is TRBJ1-4; D is possibly TRBD1 (6 bases). This TCR came from a female BALB/c mouse given C57BL/6 T cells with graft-versus-host disease after an allogeneic hematopoietic cell transplant. The DNA read from the CDR3 is TGTGCCAGCGGTGGCAGGGGCGCCAACGAAAGATTATTT. Translation: CASGGRGANERLF. The entire CDR3 sequence reads CASGGRGANERLFF.